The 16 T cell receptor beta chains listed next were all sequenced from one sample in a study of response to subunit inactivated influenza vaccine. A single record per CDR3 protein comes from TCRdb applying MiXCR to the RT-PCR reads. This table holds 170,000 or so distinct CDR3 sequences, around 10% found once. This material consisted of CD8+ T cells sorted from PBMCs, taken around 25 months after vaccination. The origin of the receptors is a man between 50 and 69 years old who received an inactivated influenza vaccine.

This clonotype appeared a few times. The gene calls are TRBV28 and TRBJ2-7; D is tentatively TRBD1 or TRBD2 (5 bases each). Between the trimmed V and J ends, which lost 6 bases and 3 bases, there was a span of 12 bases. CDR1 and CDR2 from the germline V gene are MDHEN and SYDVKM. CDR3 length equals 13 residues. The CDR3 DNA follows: TGTGCCAGCAGCTTTGAGGGGTACTACGAGCAGTACTTC. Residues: CASSFEGYYEQYF. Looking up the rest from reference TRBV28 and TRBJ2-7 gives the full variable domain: DVKVTQSSRYLVKRTGEKVFLECVQDMDHENMFWYRQDPGLGLRLIYFSYDVKMKEKGDIPEGYSVSREKKERFSLILESASTNQTSMYLCASSFEGYYEQYFGPGTRLTVT.

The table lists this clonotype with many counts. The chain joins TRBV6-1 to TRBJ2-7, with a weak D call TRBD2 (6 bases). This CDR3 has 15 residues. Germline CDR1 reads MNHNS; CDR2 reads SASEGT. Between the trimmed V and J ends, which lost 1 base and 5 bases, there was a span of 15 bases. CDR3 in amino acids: CASSEGGGGAHEQYF. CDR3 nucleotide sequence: TGTGCCAGCAGTGAAGGCGGTGGAGGGGCCCACGAGCAGTACTTC.

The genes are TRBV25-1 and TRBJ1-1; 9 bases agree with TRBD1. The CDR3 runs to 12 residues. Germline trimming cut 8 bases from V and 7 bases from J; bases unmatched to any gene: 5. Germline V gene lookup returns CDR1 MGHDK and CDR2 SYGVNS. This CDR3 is CASSGQGLEAFF. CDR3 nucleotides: TGTGCCAGCTCGGGACAGGGACTTGAAGCTTTCTTT.

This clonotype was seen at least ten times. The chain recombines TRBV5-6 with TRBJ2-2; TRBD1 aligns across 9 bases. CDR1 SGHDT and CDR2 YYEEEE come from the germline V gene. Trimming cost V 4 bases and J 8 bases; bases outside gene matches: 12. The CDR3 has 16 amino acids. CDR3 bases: TGTGCCAGCAGCGGAGCACAGGGGGCGCTCAAGGGGGAGCTGTTTTTT. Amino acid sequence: CASSGAQGALKGELFF.

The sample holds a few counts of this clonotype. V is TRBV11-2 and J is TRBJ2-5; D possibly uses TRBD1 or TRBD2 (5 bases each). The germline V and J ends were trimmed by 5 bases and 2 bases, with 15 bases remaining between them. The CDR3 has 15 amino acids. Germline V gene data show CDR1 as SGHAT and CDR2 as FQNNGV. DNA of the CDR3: TGTGCCAGCAGCATTCGGGGACGGATTCAAGAGACCCAGTACTTC. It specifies CASSIRGRIQETQYF.

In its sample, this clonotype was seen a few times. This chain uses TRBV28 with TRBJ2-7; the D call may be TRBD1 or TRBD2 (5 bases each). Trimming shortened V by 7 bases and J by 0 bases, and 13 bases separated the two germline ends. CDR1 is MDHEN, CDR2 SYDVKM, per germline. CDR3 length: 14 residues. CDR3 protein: CASTPSGTSYEQYF. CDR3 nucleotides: TGTGCCAGCACCCCATCAGGGACCTCCTACGAGCAGTACTTC.

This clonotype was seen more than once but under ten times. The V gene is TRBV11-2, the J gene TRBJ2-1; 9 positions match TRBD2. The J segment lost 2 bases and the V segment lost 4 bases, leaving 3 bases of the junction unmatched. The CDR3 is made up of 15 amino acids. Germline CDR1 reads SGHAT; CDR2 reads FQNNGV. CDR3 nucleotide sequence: TGTGCCAGCAGCTCCGGGACTAGCCCCTACAATGAGCAGTTCTTC. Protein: CASSSGTSPYNEQFF.

The CDR3 DNA reads TGTGCCATCAGTCAGACGATTTTGGCTGAAGCTTTCTTT. Amino acids: CAISQTILAEAFF. The chain has TRBV10-3 and TRBJ1-1; D remains unclear. The CDR3 has 13 residues. CDR1 and CDR2 (germline): ENHRY, SYGVKD. V lost 5 bases and J 6 bases, leaving 13 bases between the germline ends.

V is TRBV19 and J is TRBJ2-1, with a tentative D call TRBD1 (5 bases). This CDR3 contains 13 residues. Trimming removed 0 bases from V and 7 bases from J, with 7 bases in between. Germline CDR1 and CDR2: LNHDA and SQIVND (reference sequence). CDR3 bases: TGTGCCAGTAGTATAGACAGGGTGAATGAGCAGTTCTTC. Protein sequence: CASSIDRVNEQFF. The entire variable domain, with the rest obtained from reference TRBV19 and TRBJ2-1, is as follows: DGGITQSPKYLFRKEGQNVTLSCEQNLNHDAMYWYRQDPGQGLRLIYYSQIVNDFQKGDIAEGYSVSREKKESFPLTVTSAQKNPTAFYLCASSIDRVNEQFFGPGTRLTVL.

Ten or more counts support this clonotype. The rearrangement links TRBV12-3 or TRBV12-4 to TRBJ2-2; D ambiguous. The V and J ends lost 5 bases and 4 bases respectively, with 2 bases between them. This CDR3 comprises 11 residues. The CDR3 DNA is TGTGCCAGCAGTATCACCGGGGAGCTGTTTTTT. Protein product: CASSITGELFF.

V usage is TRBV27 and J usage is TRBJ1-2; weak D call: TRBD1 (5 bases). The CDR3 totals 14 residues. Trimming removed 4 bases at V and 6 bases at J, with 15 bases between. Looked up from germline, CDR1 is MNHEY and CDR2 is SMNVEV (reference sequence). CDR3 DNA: TGTGCCAGCAGTTCCCGGGGGGGTACCGATGGCTACACCTTC. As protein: CASSSRGGTDGYTF.

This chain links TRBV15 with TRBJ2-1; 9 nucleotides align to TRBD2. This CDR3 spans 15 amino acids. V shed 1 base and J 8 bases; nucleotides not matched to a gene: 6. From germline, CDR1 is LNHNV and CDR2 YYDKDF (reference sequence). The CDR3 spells CATSRVGGRGDEQFF. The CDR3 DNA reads TGTGCCACCAGCAGAGTCGGCGGGAGGGGAGATGAGCAGTTCTTC.

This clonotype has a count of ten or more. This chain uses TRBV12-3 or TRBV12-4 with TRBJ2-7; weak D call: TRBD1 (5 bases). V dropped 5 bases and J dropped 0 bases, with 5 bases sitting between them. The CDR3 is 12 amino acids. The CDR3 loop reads CASSDSSYEQYF. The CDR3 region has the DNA TGTGCCAGCAGTGACAGCTCCTACGAGCAGTACTTC.

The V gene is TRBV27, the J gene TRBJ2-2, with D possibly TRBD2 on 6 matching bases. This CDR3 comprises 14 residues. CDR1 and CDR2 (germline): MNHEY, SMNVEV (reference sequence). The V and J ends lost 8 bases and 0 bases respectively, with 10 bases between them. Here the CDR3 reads CASGAGSNTGELFF. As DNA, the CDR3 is TGTGCCAGCGGCGCGGGGTCGAACACCGGGGAGCTGTTTTTT.

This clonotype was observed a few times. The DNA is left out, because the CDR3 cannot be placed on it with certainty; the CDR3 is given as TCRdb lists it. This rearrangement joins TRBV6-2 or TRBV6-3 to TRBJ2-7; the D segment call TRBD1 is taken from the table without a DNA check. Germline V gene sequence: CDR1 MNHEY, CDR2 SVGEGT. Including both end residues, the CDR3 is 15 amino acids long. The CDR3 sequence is CASTPVPGGSYEQYF.

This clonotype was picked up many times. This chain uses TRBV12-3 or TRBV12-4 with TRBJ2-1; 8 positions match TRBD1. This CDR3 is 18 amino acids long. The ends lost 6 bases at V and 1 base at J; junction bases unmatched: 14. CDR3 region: CASSQTSLGDRSYNEQFF. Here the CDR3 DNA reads TGTGCCAGCAGCCAAACCTCCCTTGGGGACAGGTCCTACAATGAGCAGTTCTTC.